This T cell receptor beta chain was recorded in a study of T cell repertoires in cytomegalovirus infection. The overall study: TCR beta signatures that were public indicated CMV infection and matching HLA type. Notes on the study in general: The ex vivo response was dominated by HLA-C-restricted CMV-specific TCR beta clonotypes. Summed frequency of public TCR beta families distinguished CMV carriers with the relevant HLA.

This CDR3 region has 14 residues. The V gene's germline CDR1 is SEHNR and CDR2 FQNEAQ (reference sequence). V shed 2 bases, J shed 3 bases, and the junction held 3 bases outside the gene matches. Via MiXCR, TCRdb re-called the reads, giving one row per CDR3 protein. The table lists 700,000 to 950,000 distinct CDR3 sequences, less than 35% of them singletons. This clonotype has more than one count but fewer than ten. Its antigen is still unknown. This TCR was sampled from a human donor in good health (CMV status not recorded). Some clones in this sample may be carry-over from other donors' samples. The material sequenced was cultured CD8+ T cells from PBMCs, taken from culture after CMV antigen stimulation. V is TRBV7-9 and J is TRBJ2-5; 7 positions agree with TRBD1. The CDR3 bases are TGTGCCAGCAGCTTAAGACAGGGAGAAGAGACCCAGTACTTC. This codes for CASSLRQGEETQYF.